The clone carrying this T cell receptor (beta chain) was found a few times. Its antigen is currently unknown. Each CDR3 protein is one row after TCRdb ran MiXCR on the 5' RACE reads. The data show just under 600,000 distinct CDR3 sequences, about 13% seen once. The source of the sample is a study of T cells after yellow fever vaccination. Germline values: CDR1 SGHRS, CDR2 YFSETQ. V lost 4 bases and J 5 bases, leaving 10 bases between the germline ends. The CDR3 covers 12 residues. Study-wide findings and caveats: Abundant clonotypes from the bulk population could contaminate FACS-sorted repertoires. After the booster, over 95% of CD4 and 75% to 90% of CD8 primary-response clones were re-detected.

The sample was PBMCs, taken on the day of the yellow fever booster vaccination. The rearrangement uses TRBV5-1 and TRBJ2-7; D may be TRBD2 (6 bases). This receptor was obtained from a man aged 25-45 years who received the YFV17D yellow fever vaccine. Here the CDR3 DNA reads TGCGCCAGCAGCGCGGAGGGCGACGAGCAGTACTTC. As protein: CASSAEGDEQYF.